Presented here are 17 T cell receptor beta chains from one specimen sequenced in a study of post-analysis software for immune sequencing data. Broader study findings: Relative to controls, patients had about five TRBV segments at higher frequency, with TRBV5-6, TRBV5-1 and TRBV20-1 among these.

These receptors' targets are unknown. Unique molecular identifiers were built into the TCR beta cDNA libraries. Via MiXCR, TCRdb re-called the PCR reads, giving one row per CDR3 protein. The table records 450,000 to 650,000 distinct CDR3 sequences, around 47% of them present only once. What was sequenced was blood. These receptor sequences come from a girl aged 10-17 years with multiple sclerosis.

V gene TRBV28 combines with J gene TRBJ2-1; D remains unclear. Trimming removed 4 bases at V and 9 bases at J, with 7 bases between. There are 11 residues in the CDR3. From germline, CDR1 is MDHEN and CDR2 SYDVKM. The CDR3 reads CASSSFPEQFF. DNA for the CDR3: TGTGCCAGCAGTTCTTTTCCTGAGCAGTTCTTC.

The gene calls are TRBV7-8 and TRBJ2-7; TRBD2 matches 11 bases. The J call is uncertain, as TRBJ2-5 better fits the DNA end. Per germline, CDR1 SGHVS and CDR2 FQNEAQ. This CDR3 has 14 amino acids. CDR3 bases: TGTGCCAGCAGCCCCGGACTAGCGGGCGGGACCCAGTACTTC. It translates to CASSPGLAGGTQYF.

This clonotype was picked up a small number of times. V usage is TRBV12-3 or TRBV12-4 and J usage is TRBJ2-1, with 10 bases identical to TRBD2. The trim removed 5 bases at V and 9 bases at J, leaving 4 bases unmatched. This CDR3 is 13 amino acids long. The CDR3 DNA reads as TGTGCCAGCAGTCAGGGACTAGCGCCTGAGCAGTTCTTC. Translation: CASSQGLAPEQFF.

In DNA form, the CDR3 reads TGTGCCAGCAGTTTTAGGGGACAGGGGGCTTACGAGCAGTACTTC. Encoded protein: CASSFRGQGAYEQYF. V gene TRBV12-3 or TRBV12-4 combines with J gene TRBJ2-7, with 12 bases fitting TRBD1. The junction had 4 bases not matched to a gene; V was cut back by 3 bases and J by 4 bases. This CDR3 is built from 15 residues.

This clonotype appeared many times. This chain joins TRBV7-2 and TRBJ2-5; a possible D gene is TRBD2 (7 bases). The CDR3 covers 13 residues. The V gene lost 3 bases and the J gene lost 5 bases, with 10 bases spanning the gap. CDR1 SGHTA and CDR2 FQGNSA come from the germline V gene. In DNA, the CDR3 is TGTGCCAGCAGCTTCGGGGGGCGGGAGACCCAGTACTTC. Protein product: CASSFGGRETQYF.

A single count supports this clonotype. The chain uses TRBV25-1 and TRBJ2-4; D is perhaps TRBD2 (6 bases). In germline, CDR1 is MGHDK, CDR2 SYGVNS. The CDR3 consists of 13 residues. V was trimmed by 4 bases and J by 10 bases, leaving 14 bases between them. The CDR3 nucleotides read TGTGCCAGCAGTGGCTTGCAGGGAGGAATTCAGTACTTC. This gives the protein CASSGLQGGIQYF.

The J gene is TRBJ2-1, the V gene TRBV3-1, with D possibly being TRBD1 or TRBD2 (5 bases each). CDR1 is LGHDT and CDR2 is YNNKEL in the germline V gene (reference sequence). The CDR3 has 16 residues. V was trimmed by 1 base and J by 4 bases, leaving 14 bases between them. CDR3 sequence reads: CASSQGGYGGYNEQFF. The DNA of the CDR3 is TGTGCCAGCAGCCAAGGGGGCTATGGGGGATACAATGAGCAGTTCTTC.

This clonotype was picked up a small number of times. The chain recombines TRBV27 with TRBJ2-1, with D perhaps matching TRBD1 (8 bases). CDR1 MNHEY and CDR2 SMNVEV come from the germline V gene (reference sequence). The CDR3 runs to 18 residues. V lost 6 bases, J lost 0 bases, and 21 bases lay in between. The CDR3 sequence is CASSRGAGGSFSYNEQFF. The CDR3 DNA is TGTGCCAGCAGCCGGGGGGCAGGGGGCTCGTTCTCCTACAATGAGCAGTTCTTC.

This chain joins TRBV6-5 and TRBJ2-1, with TRBD2 matching 9 bases. CDR3 size: 16 residues. With V trimmed by 0 bases and J by 7 bases, 7 bases remained unmatched. Germline V gives CDR1 MNHEY, CDR2 SVGAGI. The CDR3 sequence is CASSYSGGRGENEQFF. CDR3 DNA: TGTGCCAGCAGTTACTCCGGCGGGAGGGGAGAGAATGAGCAGTTCTTC.

The chain combines TRBV12-5 with TRBJ2-1, with 10 bases identical to TRBD2. The V and J ends lost 1 base and 9 bases, in that order; junction bases with no gene match: 6. The CDR3 covers 15 residues. Germline V gene data show CDR1 as LGHNT and CDR2 as FRNRAP. The CDR3 loop is CASGLESGGASEQFF. The CDR3 coding sequence is TGTGCTAGTGGTTTGGAGAGCGGGGGGGCCAGTGAGCAGTTCTTC. Combining the CDR3 with reference TRBV12-5 and TRBJ2-1 gives the whole variable domain DARVTQTPRHKVTEMGQEVTMRCQPILGHNTVFWYRQTMMQGLELLAYFRNRAPLDDSGMPKDRFSAEMPDATLATLKIQPSEPRDSAVYFCASGLESGGASEQFFGPGTRLTVL.

A few counts support this clonotype. The chain employs TRBV12-3 or TRBV12-4 and TRBJ2-1; D unclear. V dropped 6 bases and J dropped 9 bases, with 9 bases sitting between them. This CDR3 has 11 amino acids. The CDR3 DNA sequence: TGTGCCAGCAGCTGGAGAACTGAGCAGTTCTTC. Protein: CASSWRTEQFF.

This clonotype was counted only a few times. This chain links TRBV3-1 with TRBJ2-3, with 7 nucleotides matching TRBD1. Trimming at V came to 7 bases and at J to 6 bases, leaving 34 bases not matched to a gene. Germline V CDR1 and CDR2: LGHDT, YNNKEL (reference sequence). The CDR3 has 22 residues. The CDR3 loop is CASTRLWGALPGKQGSADTQYF. The DNA for the CDR3 is TGTGCCAGCACCCGTTTGTGGGGTGCGCTACCCGGAAAACAGGGGTCCGCGGATACGCAGTATTTT.

V and J are TRBV4-1 and TRBJ1-2, with TRBD1 matching over 7 bases. CDR1 MGHRA and CDR2 YSYEKL come from the germline V gene. CDR3 length equals 15 residues. Germline trimming cut 0 bases from V and 4 bases from J; bases unmatched to any gene: 5. The CDR3 spells CASSQERGRGYGYTF. The CDR3, as DNA: TGCGCCAGCAGCCAAGAAAGGGGGCGCGGCTATGGCTACACCTTC.

The genes are TRBV27 and TRBJ2-7; 12 nucleotides agree with TRBD2. Trimming took 5 bases from V and 4 from J; bases not matched to a gene: 3. The germline V gene has CDR1 MNHEY and CDR2 SMNVEV (reference sequence). The CDR3 consists of 14 residues. The CDR3: CASSIGLAGYEQYF. DNA of the CDR3: TGTGCCAGCAGTATTGGACTAGCGGGGTACGAGCAGTACTTC.

This chain joins TRBV12-3 or TRBV12-4 and TRBJ2-7; TRBD1 aligns across 11 bases. This CDR3 is built from 16 residues. V dropped 6 bases and J dropped 0; count of bases not matched to a gene: 7. DNA for the CDR3: TGTGCCAGCAGAACCACGGGACAGGGGGTCTCCTACGAGCAGTACTTC. Its protein is CASRTTGQGVSYEQYF.

This chain joins TRBV3-1 and TRBJ1-4; D unresolved. Germline CDR1 LGHDT, CDR2 YNNKEL (reference sequence). The CDR3 runs to 15 residues. Trimming pared 2 bases from V and 2 bases from J, leaving 9 bases between. Here the CDR3 DNA reads TGTGCCAGCAGCCAACCGACGGCCACTAATGAAAAACTGTTTTTT. This gives the protein CASSQPTATNEKLFF.

In this sample, this clonotype turned up many times. This chain uses TRBV7-2 with TRBJ1-6; D gene ambiguous. The V end lost 1 base, the J end lost 2 bases, and 3 bases lay between the germline ends. Germline CDR1 is SGHTA and CDR2 is FQGNSA. CDR3 length: 14 amino acids. The CDR3: CASSLGTYNSPLHF. CDR3 in DNA: TGTGCCAGCAGCTTAGGGACCTATAATTCACCCCTCCACTTT. Variable domain in full (rest from reference TRBV7-2 and TRBJ1-6): GAGVSQSPSNKVTEKGKDVELRCDPISGHTALYWYRQSLGQGLEFLIYFQGNSAPDKSGLPSDRFSAERTGGSVSTLTIQRTQQEDSAVYLCASSLGTYNSPLHFGNGTRLTVT.